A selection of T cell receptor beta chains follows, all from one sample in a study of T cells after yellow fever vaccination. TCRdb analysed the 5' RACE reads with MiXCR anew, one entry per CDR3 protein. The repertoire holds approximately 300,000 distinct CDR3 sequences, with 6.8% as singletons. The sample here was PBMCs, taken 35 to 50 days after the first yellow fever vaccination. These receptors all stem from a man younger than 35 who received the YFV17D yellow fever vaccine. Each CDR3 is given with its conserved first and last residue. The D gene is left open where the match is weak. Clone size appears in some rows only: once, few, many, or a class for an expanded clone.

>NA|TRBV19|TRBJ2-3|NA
CASSIYGSDTQYF
TGTGCCAGTAGTATATATGGATCAGATACGCAGTATTTT
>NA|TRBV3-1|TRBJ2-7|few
CASSPGVGQYF
TGTGCCAGCAGCCCAGGGGTAGGGCAGTACTTC
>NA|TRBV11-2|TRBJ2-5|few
CASSLEPGLRGTQYF
TGTGCCAGCAGTTTAGAACCCGGGCTTAGAGGGACCCAGTACTTC
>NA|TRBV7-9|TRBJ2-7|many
CASTPSGYEQYF
TGTGCCAGCACCCCTTCCGGCTACGAGCAGTACTTC
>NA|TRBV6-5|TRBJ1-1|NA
CASSSLLTVEAFF
TGTGCCAGCAGTTCCCTTTTGACAGTCGAAGCTTTCTTT
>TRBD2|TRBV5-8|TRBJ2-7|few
CASSRRLAGGLVEQYF
TGTGCCAGCAGCAGAAGACTAGCGGGGGGCCTGGTGGAGCAGTACTTC
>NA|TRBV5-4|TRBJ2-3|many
CASSLRTPGDTQYF
TGTGCCAGCAGCTTGCGGACCCCCGGGGATACGCAGTATTTT
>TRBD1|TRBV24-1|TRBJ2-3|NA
CATSDPAGTGGRDTQYF
TGTGCCACCAGTGACCCGGCGGGGACAGGAGGTCGAGATACGCAGTATTTT
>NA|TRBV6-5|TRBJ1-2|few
CASSYRSHKWDGYTF
TGTGCCAGCAGTTACCGGTCTCACAAGTGGGATGGCTACACCTTC
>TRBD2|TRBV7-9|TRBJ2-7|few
CASSETGTTLSEQYF
TGTGCCAGCAGTGAAACCGGGACTACCTTAAGCGAGCAGTACTTC
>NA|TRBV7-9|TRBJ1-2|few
CASSLTLDDGYTF
TGTGCCAGCAGCCTCACGCTGGACGATGGCTACACCTTC
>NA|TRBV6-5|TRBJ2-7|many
CASSSVGSDTNYEQYF
TGTGCCAGCAGTTCGGTGGGGTCGGACACCAACTACGAGCAGTACTTC
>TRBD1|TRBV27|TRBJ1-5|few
CASSSGTGAANQPQHF
TGTGCCAGCAGTTCCGGGACAGGGGCCGCCAATCAGCCCCAGCATTTT
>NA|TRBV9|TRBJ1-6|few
CASSVGALDSPLHF
TGTGCCAGCAGCGTAGGGGCGTTGGATTCACCCCTCCACTTT
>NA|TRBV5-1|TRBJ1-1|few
CASSLGQEVGAFF
TGCGCCAGCAGCTTGGGACAGGAAGTAGGAGCTTTCTTT
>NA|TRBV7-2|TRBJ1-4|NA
CASSLVGAEDEKLFF
TGTGCCAGCAGCTTAGTGGGGGCGGAAGATGAAAAACTGTTTTTT
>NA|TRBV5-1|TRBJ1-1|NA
CASSLGFLKDRNTEAFF
TGCGCCAGCAGCTTGGGGTTCCTCAAGGACAGGAACACTGAAGCTTTCTTT
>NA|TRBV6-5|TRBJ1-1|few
CASSYGGDMNTEAFF
TGTGCCAGCAGTTACGGGGGAGACATGAACACTGAAGCTTTCTTT
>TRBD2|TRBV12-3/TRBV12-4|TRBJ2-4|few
CASSPPTSGGDKNIQYF
TGTGCCAGCAGTCCCCCCACTAGCGGGGGCGACAAAAACATTCAGTACTTC
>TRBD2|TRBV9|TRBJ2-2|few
CASSVPIAGQNTGELFF
TGTGCCAGCAGCGTCCCCATAGCGGGCCAGAACACCGGGGAGCTGTTTTTT
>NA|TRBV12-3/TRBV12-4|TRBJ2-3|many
CASSLVTGSTDTQYF
TGTGCCAGCAGCTTAGTTACAGGCAGCACAGATACGCAGTATTTT
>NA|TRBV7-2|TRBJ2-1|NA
CASSLAAGDSAWASQFF
TGTGCCAGCAGCTTAGCGGCTGGGGACTCCGCTTGGGCTAGTCAGTTCTTC
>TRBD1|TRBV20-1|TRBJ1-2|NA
CSATDRENGYTF
TGCAGTGCTACCGACAGGGAAAATGGCTACACCTTC
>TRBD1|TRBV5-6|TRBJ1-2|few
CASSSGTGEGYTF
TGTGCCAGCAGTTCCGGGACAGGGGAAGGCTACACCTTC
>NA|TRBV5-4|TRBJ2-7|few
CASSLASFGPYEQYF
TGTGCCAGCAGCTTGGCATCCTTCGGACCTTACGAGCAGTACTTC
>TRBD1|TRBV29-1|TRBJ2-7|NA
CSVERPGQNSYEQYF
TGCAGCGTTGAACGACCGGGACAGAACTCCTACGAGCAGTACTTC
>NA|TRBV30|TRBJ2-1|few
CAWSLNLGLRVYNEQFF
TGTGCCTGGAGCCTTAACTTAGGACTCAGGGTTTACAATGAGCAGTTCTTC